One sample yielded the 24 T cell receptor beta chains listed below, sequenced in a study of cytomegalovirus exposure and HLA in healthy donors. 60 Vbeta and 13 Jbeta primers were used in PCR. Sequenced by immunoSEQ multiplex PCR; TCRdb stores in-frame clones only, minus some. The sample records about 130,000 clones, over 60% being singletons. Sample: PBMCs. These receptors all come from a man aged 35 to 55 in good health and CMV-seronegative.

This sequence joins TRBV5-1 and TRBJ2-3, with a weak D call TRBD1 (6 bases). Trimming removed 4 bases from V and 13 bases from J, with 19 bases in between. The CDR3 is 13 amino acids. In germline, CDR1 is SGHRS, CDR2 YFSETQ. CDR3 sequence: CASSDDRSPLKYF. The CDR3, as DNA: TGCGCCAGCAGCGATGACAGGTCCCCTTTAAAGTATTTT.

This chain uses TRBV7-2 with TRBJ2-7; TRBD2 agrees at 16 bases. With 3 bases clipped from V and 1 base from J, the junction kept 9 bases outside the gene matches. The germline gives CDR1 SGHTA, CDR2 FQGNSA. The CDR3 has 19 amino acids. The DNA for the CDR3 is TGTGCCAGCAGCTTCAAAACCCCGGGACTAGCGGGAGGGTCCTACGAGCAGTACTTC. As protein: CASSFKTPGLAGGSYEQYF.

The chain combines TRBV5-6 with TRBJ2-1; TRBD2 aligns across 13 bases. The germline V gene has CDR1 SGHDT and CDR2 YYEEEE. Trimming at V came to 5 bases and at J to 6 bases, leaving 5 bases not matched to a gene. This CDR3 has 15 residues. Here the CDR3 DNA reads TGTGCCAGCAGGTCCGGGACTAGCGGGGTCAATGAGCAGTTCTTC. It encodes CASRSGTSGVNEQFF.

The CDR3 is CASRLYRDRVDEQYF. The CDR3 region has the DNA TGTGCCAGCAGGCTCTACCGGGACAGGGTTGATGAGCAGTACTTC. The chain carries TRBV28 and TRBJ2-7; 9 nucleotides agree with TRBD1. The CDR3 runs 15 residues. V dropped 6 bases and J dropped 7; count of bases not matched to a gene: 13. CDR1 and CDR2 (germline): MDHEN, SYDVKM.

The CDR3 DNA reads as TGCGCCAGCAGCCAGGGGACTAGCAGGAGGTACAATGAGCAGTTCTTC. It yields the protein CASSQGTSRRYNEQFF. J is TRBJ2-1 and V is TRBV4-3, with 9 bases identical to TRBD2. The CDR3 totals 16 residues. From germline, CDR1 is LGHNA and CDR2 YSLEER. The V gene end was trimmed by 3 bases and the J gene end by 4 bases; junction bases not matched to a gene: 7.

This clone was counted between two and nine times. CDR3 sequence: CASSQDEAASGTDTQYF. As DNA, the CDR3 is TGCGCCAGCAGCCAAGATGAGGCGGCTAGCGGGACAGATACGCAGTATTTT. This chain links TRBV4-3 with TRBJ2-3, with 8 bases aligning to TRBD2. The CDR3 length is 17 residues. V shed 0 bases, J shed 3 bases, and the junction held 8 bases outside the gene matches. Germline V CDR1 and CDR2: LGHNA, YSLEER.

The rearrangement uses TRBV28 and TRBJ1-2, with TRBD1 matching 7 bases. The germline V gene has CDR1 MDHEN and CDR2 SYDVKM. This CDR3 region has 16 residues. The V gene end was trimmed by 7 bases and the J gene end by 2 bases; junction bases not matched to a gene: 13. The CDR3 DNA reads TGTGCCAGCAACGCACACAGGGGTGATGAGAACTATGGCTACACCTTC. Translation gives CASNAHRGDENYGYTF.

This clone appeared a few times. V gene TRBV6-5 combines with J gene TRBJ2-5; D is undetermined. CDR1 and CDR2 from the germline V gene are MNHEY and SVGAGI. Trimming took off 0 bases at V and 2 bases at J, with 10 bases between the two ends. The CDR3 runs to 15 residues. Here the CDR3 reads CASSYSPDKQETQYF. As DNA, the CDR3 is TGTGCCAGCAGTTACTCGCCAGACAAGCAAGAGACCCAGTACTTC.

The CDR3 sequence: CASSAALGGDTQYF. As DNA, the CDR3 is TGTGCCAGCAGCGCAGCCCTGGGGGGGGATACGCAGTATTTT. This rearrangement joins TRBV9 to TRBJ2-3; TRBD2 agrees at 7 bases. Germline CDR1 is SGDLS and CDR2 is YYNGEE. This CDR3 comprises 14 residues. J gave up 6 bases and V 3 bases, and 7 bases lay outside the gene matches.

The chain combines TRBV7-8 with TRBJ1-2; 7 nucleotides match TRBD1. This CDR3 comprises 14 residues. With V trimmed by 5 bases and J by 7 bases, 10 bases remained unmatched. Germline CDR1 reads SGHVS; CDR2 reads FQNEAQ. This chain's CDR3 is CASSPIVAGGGYTF. The DNA of the CDR3 is TGTGCCAGCAGCCCCATTGTAGCAGGGGGTGGCTACACCTTC.

The chain recombines TRBV6-5 with TRBJ1-2; TRBD1 matches at 10 bases. This CDR3 spans 16 amino acids. Trimming at V came to 2 bases and at J to 4 bases, leaving 7 bases not matched to a gene. Per the germline V gene, CDR1 is MNHEY and CDR2 is SVGAGI. The CDR3 sequence: CASSYAWDRGFYGYTF. The DNA for the CDR3 is TGTGCCAGCAGTTACGCCTGGGACAGGGGCTTCTATGGCTACACCTTC.

This rearrangement joins TRBV30 to TRBJ1-1, with a tentative D call TRBD1 (6 bases). CDR3 length equals 14 residues. V was shortened by 7 bases and J by 5 bases, with 20 bases between the two germline ends. The germline CDR1 and CDR2 sequences are GTSNPN and SVGIG (reference sequence). The CDR3 here is CALNRDGGRTEAFF. CDR3 DNA sequence: TGTGCCTTAAATAGAGACGGGGGGCGGACTGAAGCTTTCTTT.

The chain joins TRBV5-8 to TRBJ2-3, with D unclear. The CDR3 is 14 amino acids. Germline CDR1 is SGHTS and CDR2 is YDEGEE. V was trimmed by 2 bases and J by 4 bases, leaving 11 bases between them. The chain's CDR3 is CASSLLTRSDTQYF. In nucleotides, the CDR3 is TGTGCCAGCAGCTTACTTACGCGATCAGATACGCAGTATTTT.

The V call is TRBV5-1, the J call TRBJ1-3, with a tentative D call TRBD1 (6 bases). Germline V gene data show CDR1 as SGHRS and CDR2 as YFSETQ. The CDR3 extends over 14 amino acids. V shed 5 bases and J shed 2 bases, with 11 bases lying between them. The CDR3 loop reads CASRGQGTGNTIYF. For the CDR3, the DNA is TGCGCCAGCAGGGGGCAGGGGACTGGAAACACCATATATTTT.

About this clone itself: One junction end does not reproduce the germline sequence, and a read error may be involved. This chain connects TRBV18 to TRBJ1-1, with no clear D. The CDR3 is 15 amino acids. Germline CDR1 is KGHSH and CDR2 is LQKENI. CDR3 residues: CASSPFIGTNTEAFF. The CDR3 DNA is TGTGCCAGCTCACCATTTATTGGTACGAACACCGAAGCTTTCTTT.

The chain recombines TRBV10-3 with TRBJ2-1; 9 bases are shared with TRBD2. Trimming cost V 2 bases and J 7 bases; bases outside gene matches: 6. Germline V CDR1 and CDR2: ENHRY, SYGVKD. There are 15 residues in the CDR3. CDR3 sequence (DNA): TGTGCCATCAGTGAGGGAGGACTAGCGCAGAATGAGCAGTTCTTC. It codes for CAISEGGLAQNEQFF.

V and J are TRBV4-1 and TRBJ2-5, with 8 bases aligning to TRBD1. The CDR3 consists of 15 residues. V trimming: 4 bases; J trimming: 6 bases; junction bases outside the gene matches: 10. In germline, CDR1 is MGHRA, CDR2 YSYEKL. In DNA, the CDR3 is TGCGCCAGCAGCCTGGCAGGGGGCGAGCGACAGACCCAGTACTTC. Amino acid sequence: CASSLAGGERQTQYF.

This sequence joins TRBV5-1 and TRBJ1-3; the match to TRBD1 covers 8 bases. The CDR3 is made up of 14 amino acids. The germline V gene encodes CDR1 SGHRS and CDR2 YFSETQ. V shed 3 bases and J 6 bases; nucleotides not matched to a gene: 5. The chain's CDR3 is CASSSGQGVNTIYF. The CDR3 DNA reads as TGCGCCAGCAGCTCCGGACAGGGAGTAAACACCATATATTTT.

This chain joins TRBV11-2 and TRBJ2-1, with TRBD1 as a possible D gene (6 bases). With 2 bases removed from V and 4 bases from J, the gap between germline ends came to 12 bases. This CDR3 is 15 amino acids long. Germline V gives CDR1 SGHAT, CDR2 FQNNGV. The CDR3 nucleotides are TGTGCCAGCAGCTTACTCAGGGGAGCATACAATGAGCAGTTCTTC. Translation: CASSLLRGAYNEQFF.

The chain carries TRBV30 and TRBJ1-1; D is possibly TRBD1 (5 bases). From germline, CDR1 is GTSNPN and CDR2 SVGIG (reference sequence). The CDR3 is made up of 14 amino acids. V lost 0 bases and J 4 bases, leaving 12 bases between the germline ends. Here the CDR3 reads CAWSVRDSVTEAFF. The DNA for the CDR3 is TGTGCCTGGAGTGTCAGGGATTCTGTCACTGAAGCTTTCTTT.

A single count supports this clone. The chain is built from TRBV7-9 and TRBJ1-2; a weak D match, TRBD1 (6 bases). CDR1 and CDR2 from the germline V gene are SEHNR and FQNEAQ (reference sequence). V gave up 1 base and J gave up 0 bases, with 6 bases separating them. This CDR3 is 14 amino acids long. The CDR3 bases are TGTGCCAGCAGCTTAGACAGGGCTAACTATGGCTACACCTTC. The encoded protein is CASSLDRANYGYTF.

J is TRBJ2-7 and V is TRBV29-1; D gene ambiguous. The ends were cut back, 3 bases at V and 0 bases at J, with 18 bases in the middle. This CDR3 spans 16 amino acids. The germline V gene has CDR1 SQVTM and CDR2 ANQGSEA. Written as DNA, the CDR3 is TGCAGCGTTGAGTCTGAGCCGCGCGGCGGCTCCTACGAGCAGTACTTC. This sequence encodes CSVESEPRGGSYEQYF.

This clone occurred a few times. The chain uses TRBV5-4 and TRBJ1-1; D gene ambiguous. The CDR3 runs 16 residues. Deletions cut 5 bases from V and 0 bases from J, with 17 bases between. Looked up from germline, CDR1 is SGHNT and CDR2 is YYREEE (reference sequence). The CDR3 loop is CASRNGPGGMNTEAFF. The CDR3 nucleotides read TGTGCCAGCAGAAATGGGCCCGGCGGGATGAACACTGAAGCTTTCTTT.

This chain connects TRBV12-2 to TRBJ1-6; TRBD1, the table's D call, was not compared with the DNA. TRBV12-2 constitutes a pseudogene. This CDR3 contains 15 residues. The CDR3 DNA follows: TGTGCAAGTCGCTTGGGACAGGGAATAGGGACACCCCTCCACTTT. Encoded protein: CASRLGQGIGTPLHF.